The clone carrying this T cell receptor beta chain was observed a handful of times. The target antigen is unknown. The TCRbeta library incorporated unique molecular identifiers. In TCRdb, the PCR reads were re-called with MiXCR into one record per CDR3 protein. The sample yields about 610,000 distinct CDR3 sequences, around 27% seen once. The sample comes from a study of T-cell reconstitution after alpha-beta-depleted transplantation in children. Overall study results and limits: It was reported that alpha-beta T cells came from several hundred expanded graft clones (about two months after transplant). Surviving recipient T cells and thymic progenitors accounted for the high day-60 TCRbeta diversity observed in some patients. Fresh T-cell production supplied most of the T-cell counts and diversity seen one year after transplant.

The receptor was isolated from a boy less than two years old with Wiskott-Aldrich syndrome, due to receive a stem cell transplant. Sequencing used PBMCs, obtained before TCRalphabeta/CD19-depleted stem cell transplant.

CDR3 loop: CASGTGTGGYEQYF. CDR3 nucleotide sequence: TGTGCCAGCGGAACCGGGACAGGGGGGTACGAGCAGTACTTC. This chain joins TRBV7-9 and TRBJ2-7; 11 bases align to TRBD1. From germline, CDR1 is SEHNR and CDR2 FQNEAQ (reference sequence). With 8 bases clipped from V and 4 bases from J, the junction kept 7 bases outside the gene matches. The CDR3 loop spans 14 amino acids.